These T cell receptor beta chains were read from a single sample in a study of T cell responses to AZD1222 COVID-19 vaccine. The method was immunoSEQ multiplex PCR; TCRdb's version includes in-frame clones alone and lacks a portion of them. The sample records about 84,000 clones, nearly 90% being singletons. The sequenced sample was peripheral blood, obtained on day 0 of AZD1222 vaccination. These receptors originate from an adult in good health. CDR3s include the opening cysteine and the closing phenylalanine or tryptophan. Each record gives: CDR3 length, D gene, clone size, V gene, J gene, CDR3 DNA, CDR3 protein. D genes are given only for firm matches. Size is omitted from some rows. Given values are once, few, many or a class for expanded clones.

cdr3_length: 15; d_call: .; clone_size: .; v_call: TRBV7-6; j_call: TRBJ1-1; cdr3_nt: TGTGCCAGCAGCGAGGGACAACTGAGGAACACTGAAGCTTTCTTT; cdr3_aa: CASSEGQLRNTEAFF
cdr3_length: 13; d_call: .; clone_size: .; v_call: TRBV7-9; j_call: TRBJ1-2; cdr3_nt: TGTGCCAGCAGCTTAGAAGAGCTGAGGGGCTACACCTTC; cdr3_aa: CASSLEELRGYTF
cdr3_length: 13; d_call: .; clone_size: .; v_call: TRBV19; j_call: TRBJ1-1; cdr3_nt: TGTGCCAGTAGTTACAGGGAAGTCGCGCGGGCTTTCTTT; cdr3_aa: CASSYREVARAFF
cdr3_length: 14; d_call: TRBD1; clone_size: .; v_call: TRBV27; j_call: TRBJ1-2; cdr3_nt: TGTGCCAGCAGTCCCAGGGGGCATTGGTATGGCTACACCTTC; cdr3_aa: CASSPRGHWYGYTF
cdr3_length: 15; d_call: TRBD2; clone_size: .; v_call: TRBV5-4; j_call: TRBJ2-1; cdr3_nt: TGTGCCAGCAGCTGGGTAGCGGGAGGTAACAATGAGCAGTTCTTC; cdr3_aa: CASSWVAGGNNEQFF
cdr3_length: 14; d_call: .; clone_size: .; v_call: TRBV12-5; j_call: TRBJ1-1; cdr3_nt: TGTGCTAGTGGCCATTCAAACAGGGACGGAGAAGCTTTCTTT; cdr3_aa: CASGHSNRDGEAFF
cdr3_length: 12; d_call: .; clone_size: .; v_call: TRBV18; j_call: TRBJ1-1; cdr3_nt: TGTGCCAGCTCACCGAGGAACACTGAAGCTTTCTTT; cdr3_aa: CASSPRNTEAFF
cdr3_length: 15; d_call: .; clone_size: .; v_call: TRBV6-5; j_call: TRBJ1-5; cdr3_nt: TGTGCCAGCAGCCCAACTTACAGTAGCAATCAGCCCCAGCATTTT; cdr3_aa: CASSPTYSSNQPQHF
cdr3_length: 14; d_call: .; clone_size: .; v_call: TRBV27; j_call: TRBJ1-2; cdr3_nt: TGTGCCAGCAGTTCGTACGGGGGAAACTATGGCTACACCTTC; cdr3_aa: CASSSYGGNYGYTF
cdr3_length: 17; d_call: TRBD2; clone_size: .; v_call: TRBV9; j_call: TRBJ2-1; cdr3_nt: TGTGCCAGCAGCCCTCAGGTGGCTAGCGGCTCCTACAATGAGCAGTTCTTC; cdr3_aa: CASSPQVASGSYNEQFF
cdr3_length: 14; d_call: .; clone_size: .; v_call: TRBV18; j_call: TRBJ2-5; cdr3_nt: TGTGCCAGCTCACCCAGGGGAGGTGAGGAGACCCAGTACTTC; cdr3_aa: CASSPRGGEETQYF
cdr3_length: 16; d_call: .; clone_size: .; v_call: TRBV7-9; j_call: TRBJ2-1; cdr3_nt: TGTGCCAGCAGCTTAATTGGCAGGAGCTCCTACAATGAGCAGTTCTTC; cdr3_aa: CASSLIGRSSYNEQFF
cdr3_length: 16; d_call: TRBD2; clone_size: .; v_call: TRBV29-1; j_call: TRBJ2-7; cdr3_nt: TGCAGCGTTGAAAGCGTGACTAGCGGTAGCTCCTACGAGCAGTACTTC; cdr3_aa: CSVESVTSGSSYEQYF
cdr3_length: 15; d_call: .; clone_size: .; v_call: TRBV19; j_call: TRBJ1-2; cdr3_nt: TGTGCCAGTAGTATCGGCCAGGGCATTCGTTATGGCTACACCTTC; cdr3_aa: CASSIGQGIRYGYTF
cdr3_length: 14; d_call: TRBD2; clone_size: .; v_call: TRBV14; j_call: TRBJ2-1; cdr3_nt: TGTGCCAGCAGTCGGACTAGCTCCTACAATGAGCAGTTCTTC; cdr3_aa: CASSRTSSYNEQFF
cdr3_length: 16; d_call: TRBD2; clone_size: .; v_call: TRBV4-2; j_call: TRBJ2-3; cdr3_nt: TGTGCCAGCAGCCCAGAGGTAGCGGGAGGGGCAGATACGCAGTATTTT; cdr3_aa: CASSPEVAGGADTQYF
cdr3_length: 14; d_call: .; clone_size: .; v_call: TRBV29-1; j_call: TRBJ2-4; cdr3_nt: TGCAGCGCATGGGTGGGGCAGGGATACTACATTCAGTACTTC; cdr3_aa: CSAWVGQGYYIQYF
cdr3_length: 15; d_call: TRBD1; clone_size: few; v_call: TRBV11-3; j_call: TRBJ1-2; cdr3_nt: TGTGCCAGCAGCTTAGCCGGGACAGGGGCCGGTGGCTACACCTTC; cdr3_aa: CASSLAGTGAGGYTF
cdr3_length: 16; d_call: .; clone_size: .; v_call: TRBV19; j_call: TRBJ2-1; cdr3_nt: TGTGCCAGTAGTATAGGCGCCGGGAGATTCATCAATGAGCAGTTCTTC; cdr3_aa: CASSIGAGRFINEQFF
cdr3_length: 15; d_call: TRBD2; clone_size: .; v_call: TRBV6-2/TRBV6-3; j_call: TRBJ2-1; cdr3_nt: TGTGCCAGCAGTTACCTAGCGGGAGTGGGAAATGAGCAGTTCTTC; cdr3_aa: CASSYLAGVGNEQFF
cdr3_length: 16; d_call: .; clone_size: few; v_call: TRBV6-1; j_call: TRBJ1-4; cdr3_nt: TGTGCCAGCAGTGAAGCGGGGATTGGCCCTACTGAAAAACTGTTTTTT; cdr3_aa: CASSEAGIGPTEKLFF
cdr3_length: 15; d_call: TRBD2; clone_size: .; v_call: TRBV14; j_call: TRBJ2-7; cdr3_nt: TGTGCCAGCAGCCAACTAGCGGGGCTGACCTACGAGCAGTACTTC; cdr3_aa: CASSQLAGLTYEQYF
cdr3_length: 14; d_call: .; clone_size: .; v_call: TRBV2; j_call: TRBJ2-3; cdr3_nt: TGTGCCAGCAATGGGGATCGACTAACAGATACGCAGTATTTT; cdr3_aa: CASNGDRLTDTQYF
cdr3_length: 15; d_call: TRBD1; clone_size: .; v_call: TRBV6-5; j_call: TRBJ1-1; cdr3_nt: TGTGCCAGCAGTTACGAAAGGACAGGGGGCACTGAAGCTTTCTTT; cdr3_aa: CASSYERTGGTEAFF
cdr3_length: 14; d_call: TRBD2; clone_size: .; v_call: TRBV10-3; j_call: TRBJ2-2; cdr3_nt: TGTGCCATCACCAGCGGGATTGGCACCGGGGAGCTGTTTTTT; cdr3_aa: CAITSGIGTGELFF
cdr3_length: 16; d_call: .; clone_size: once; v_call: TRBV7-8; j_call: TRBJ1-3; cdr3_nt: TGTGCCAGCAGCTCCCACGGGGAATTAGCTGGAAACACCATATATTTT; cdr3_aa: CASSSHGELAGNTIYF
cdr3_length: 15; d_call: TRBD2; clone_size: .; v_call: TRBV6-5; j_call: TRBJ2-1; cdr3_nt: TGTGCCAGCAGTTACCTATTCCGGGAGGGCCGGGAGCAGTTCTTC; cdr3_aa: CASSYLFREGREQFF
cdr3_length: 16; d_call: TRBD2; clone_size: .; v_call: TRBV23-1; j_call: TRBJ2-1; cdr3_nt: TGCGCCAGCAGTCCTGCCCGGGAGGCGCCTTACAATGAGCAGTTCTTC; cdr3_aa: CASSPAREAPYNEQFF
cdr3_length: 14; d_call: .; clone_size: .; v_call: TRBV3-1/TRBV3-2; j_call: TRBJ2-7; cdr3_nt: TGTGCCAGCAGCCAAGGTACTTCCCCCTACGAGCAGTACTTC; cdr3_aa: CASSQGTSPYEQYF
cdr3_length: 16; d_call: TRBD1; clone_size: .; v_call: TRBV14; j_call: TRBJ1-6; cdr3_nt: TGTGCCAGCAGCATCCCCGGGACAGGGGGACATTCACCCCTCCACTTT; cdr3_aa: CASSIPGTGGHSPLHF
cdr3_length: 13; d_call: .; clone_size: .; v_call: TRBV5-1; j_call: TRBJ2-7; cdr3_nt: TGCGCCAGCAGCACCGACGGCTCCTACGAGCAGTACTTC; cdr3_aa: CASSTDGSYEQYF
cdr3_length: 17; d_call: TRBD2; clone_size: .; v_call: TRBV5-1; j_call: TRBJ2-1; cdr3_nt: TGCGCCAGCAGCCCCGGACTAGCGGGAGGGCCGTCGAATGAGCAGTTCTTC; cdr3_aa: CASSPGLAGGPSNEQFF
cdr3_length: 13; d_call: .; clone_size: .; v_call: TRBV30; j_call: TRBJ1-2; cdr3_nt: TGTGCCTGGTGGCGGACTGGACACTATGGCTACACCTTC; cdr3_aa: CAWWRTGHYGYTF
cdr3_length: 15; d_call: .; clone_size: .; v_call: TRBV27; j_call: TRBJ2-2; cdr3_nt: TGTGCCAGCAGTTTTCGGTCGGTGAACACCGGGGAGCTGTTTTTT; cdr3_aa: CASSFRSVNTGELFF
cdr3_length: 13; d_call: .; clone_size: .; v_call: TRBV11-2; j_call: TRBJ1-1; cdr3_nt: TGTGCCAGCACCCGGGATTTGAACACTGAAGCTTTCTTT; cdr3_aa: CASTRDLNTEAFF
cdr3_length: 16; d_call: .; clone_size: .; v_call: TRBV29-1; j_call: TRBJ2-2; cdr3_nt: TGCAGCGCAATGCCCATGGGCAGGGCAGGGACCGGGGAGCTGTTTTTT; cdr3_aa: CSAMPMGRAGTGELFF
cdr3_length: 13; d_call: .; clone_size: .; v_call: TRBV7-3; j_call: TRBJ1-5; cdr3_nt: TGTGCCAGCAGCTTCGACGGGGGACAGCCCCAGCATTTT; cdr3_aa: CASSFDGGQPQHF
cdr3_length: 13; d_call: .; clone_size: .; v_call: TRBV12-3/TRBV12-4; j_call: TRBJ2-4; cdr3_nt: TGTGCCAGCAGTTTAGAAGCCAAAAACATTCAGTACTTC; cdr3_aa: CASSLEAKNIQYF
cdr3_length: 15; d_call: TRBD2; clone_size: .; v_call: TRBV7-9; j_call: TRBJ2-3; cdr3_nt: TGTGCCAGCAGCTTACAGCGGGGGGGCACAGATACGCAGTATTTT; cdr3_aa: CASSLQRGGTDTQYF
cdr3_length: 15; d_call: .; clone_size: .; v_call: TRBV12-5; j_call: TRBJ1-2; cdr3_nt: TGTGCTAGTGGTTTGGTACAAACACCGGACTATGGCTACACCTTC; cdr3_aa: CASGLVQTPDYGYTF
cdr3_length: 13; d_call: .; clone_size: once; v_call: TRBV11-3; j_call: TRBJ1-1; cdr3_nt: TGTGCCAGCAGCCTACAGGAGAACACTGAAGCTTTCTTT; cdr3_aa: CASSLQENTEAFF
cdr3_length: 14; d_call: .; clone_size: once; v_call: TRBV11-2; j_call: TRBJ1-1; cdr3_nt: TGTGCCAGCAGTTTAGGGGACATGAACACTGAAGCTTTCTTT; cdr3_aa: CASSLGDMNTEAFF
cdr3_length: 16; d_call: TRBD1; clone_size: .; v_call: TRBV6-6; j_call: TRBJ1-2; cdr3_nt: TGTGCCAGCAGTTCAACCGGGACAGGGGTGAACTATGGCTACACCTTC; cdr3_aa: CASSSTGTGVNYGYTF
cdr3_length: 17; d_call: .; clone_size: .; v_call: TRBV6-2/TRBV6-3; j_call: TRBJ2-3; cdr3_nt: TGTGCCAGCAGTTATTCCCGAGGGGGAAAGAGCACAGATACGCAGTATTTT; cdr3_aa: CASSYSRGGKSTDTQYF
cdr3_length: 10; d_call: .; clone_size: .; v_call: TRBV4-3; j_call: TRBJ2-5; cdr3_nt: TGCGCCAGCAGCCAAGAGACCCAGTACTTC; cdr3_aa: CASSQETQYF
cdr3_length: 13; d_call: .; clone_size: few; v_call: TRBV2; j_call: TRBJ2-7; cdr3_nt: TGTGCCAGCAGTACAGCGTTCCGGATCGAGCAGTACTTC; cdr3_aa: CASSTAFRIEQYF
cdr3_length: 11; d_call: .; clone_size: .; v_call: TRBV19; j_call: TRBJ1-3; cdr3_nt: TGTGCCAGTAGTATTCGGAACACCATATATTTT; cdr3_aa: CASSIRNTIYF
cdr3_length: 14; d_call: .; clone_size: .; v_call: TRBV6-5; j_call: TRBJ1-6; cdr3_nt: TGTGCCAGCAGTTCCGGGATCTGGGGTTCACCCCTCCACTTT; cdr3_aa: CASSSGIWGSPLHF
cdr3_length: 15; d_call: TRBD1; clone_size: .; v_call: TRBV7-2; j_call: TRBJ2-3; cdr3_nt: TGTGCCAGCAGCTTTAGGGACAGTAGCACAGATACGCAGTATTTT; cdr3_aa: CASSFRDSSTDTQYF
cdr3_length: 13; d_call: .; clone_size: .; v_call: TRBV30; j_call: TRBJ1-5; cdr3_nt: TGTGCCTGGAGTGCAGATAGCAATCAGCCCCAGCATTTT; cdr3_aa: CAWSADSNQPQHF
cdr3_length: 16; d_call: .; clone_size: few; v_call: TRBV3-1/TRBV3-2; j_call: TRBJ1-5; cdr3_nt: TGTGCCAGCAGCCAAGGACTGAGCTATAGCAATCAGCCCCAGCATTTT; cdr3_aa: CASSQGLSYSNQPQHF
cdr3_length: 15; d_call: .; clone_size: .; v_call: TRBV7-9; j_call: TRBJ2-1; cdr3_nt: TGTGCCAGCAGCTTAGTACTAGCAGAATACAATGAGCAGTTCTTC; cdr3_aa: CASSLVLAEYNEQFF
cdr3_length: 14; d_call: .; clone_size: .; v_call: TRBV6-5; j_call: TRBJ1-2; cdr3_nt: TGTGCCAGCAAACCACGGGGGGTTAACTATGGCTACACCTTC; cdr3_aa: CASKPRGVNYGYTF
cdr3_length: 15; d_call: TRBD2; clone_size: .; v_call: TRBV5-8; j_call: TRBJ2-7; cdr3_nt: TGTGCCAGCAGCACCGGGTTAGCGGGAGGATACGAGCAGTACTTC; cdr3_aa: CASSTGLAGGYEQYF
cdr3_length: 14; d_call: .; clone_size: .; v_call: TRBV10-3; j_call: TRBJ2-3; cdr3_nt: TGTGCCATCAGAGGCTATGACGGATCAGATACGCAGTATTTT; cdr3_aa: CAIRGYDGSDTQYF
cdr3_length: 15; d_call: .; clone_size: .; v_call: TRBV5-1; j_call: TRBJ2-1; cdr3_nt: TGCGCCAGCGAGCTCTCCGTTGGAGGGCTCAATGAGCAGTTCTTC; cdr3_aa: CASELSVGGLNEQFF
cdr3_length: 20; d_call: TRBD2; clone_size: .; v_call: TRBV19; j_call: TRBJ2-3; cdr3_nt: TGTGCCAGTAGTAATGCGGCTCCGGGACTAGCGGGAGTGCCCACAGATACGCAGTATTTT; cdr3_aa: CASSNAAPGLAGVPTDTQYF
cdr3_length: 13; d_call: .; clone_size: .; v_call: TRBV6-1; j_call: TRBJ2-1; cdr3_nt: TGTGCCAGCAGTGAAGGGAAGGCGGGAAAGCAGTTCTTC; cdr3_aa: CASSEGKAGKQFF
cdr3_length: 12; d_call: .; clone_size: .; v_call: TRBV3-1/TRBV3-2; j_call: TRBJ1-5; cdr3_nt: TGTGCCAGCAGCCCCCCAGGAGGGCCCCAGCATTTT; cdr3_aa: CASSPPGGPQHF